A single sample gave rise to the 18 T cell receptor beta chains below, sequenced in a study of control samples from healthy donors and cancer patients (dated by TCRdb to about 2020). Libraries were prepared through the immunoSEQ multiplex PCR assay. Drawn from immuneACCESS, this table holds only the in-frame rearrangements with V and J called that TCRdb kept. Clones are partly lost; checked studies trace under half to an unresolved V gene and leave the rest unexplained. The sample yields hundreds of thousands of clones; 90% were counted once. The ten largest clones capture about 6.3% of the sample. Sequencing was done on a sample of PBMCs. The receptor source for this set is a man in his forties with head and neck cancer.

The chain couples TRBV5-6 to TRBJ1-6, with TRBD1 matching over 9 bases. CDR3 length: 17 residues. The V gene end was trimmed by 0 bases and the J gene end by 4 bases; junction bases not matched to a gene: 5. Germline CDR1 SGHDT, CDR2 YYEEEE. This CDR3 reads CASSLGGTGSYNSPLHF. The CDR3 DNA sequence: TGTGCCAGCAGCTTGGGGGGGACAGGGAGTTATAATTCACCCCTCCACTTT. The full variable domain, with the rest looked up from reference TRBV5-6 and TRBJ1-6, is DAGVTQSPTHLIKTRGQQVTLRCSPKSGHDTVSWYQQALGQGPQFIFQYYEEEERQRGNFPDRFSGHQFPNYSSELNVNALLLGDSALYLCASSLGGTGSYNSPLHFGNGTRLTVT.

J is TRBJ1-4 and V is TRBV5-1; 8 nucleotides match TRBD1. V trimming: 2 bases; J trimming: 0 bases; junction bases outside the gene matches: 3. Germline V gene sequence: CDR1 SGHRS, CDR2 YFSETQ. The CDR3 spans 16 residues. CDR3 coding DNA: TGCGCCAGCAGCTTACCGACAGGGGCAACTAATGAAAAACTGTTTTTT. Translation: CASSLPTGATNEKLFF.

The rearrangement uses TRBV4-2 and TRBJ1-2; 7 positions agree with TRBD1. Unmatched junction bases numbered 14, after V lost 4 bases and J lost 0 bases. Germline V gives CDR1 LGHNA, CDR2 YNFKEQ. The CDR3 is 18 amino acids. The CDR3: CASSLKATGVWANYGYTF. The CDR3 DNA reads TGTGCCAGCAGCCTAAAGGCCACAGGGGTATGGGCTAACTATGGCTACACCTTC.

The V and J genes are TRBV19 and TRBJ1-1; D is perhaps TRBD1 (5 bases). Trimming cost V 10 bases and J 7 bases, with 19 bases left between them. Germline CDR1 is LNHDA and CDR2 is SQIVND (reference sequence). This CDR3 is built from 13 residues. Here the CDR3 DNA reads TGTGCCACCGCGGGGTTTGGGCAGGGTGAAGCTTTCTTT. It specifies CATAGFGQGEAFF.

This clone has a single count. The chain carries TRBV7-9 and TRBJ1-4; D might be TRBD1 (5 bases). Germline V gene sequence: CDR1 SEHNR, CDR2 FQNEAQ (reference sequence). Trimming took 5 bases from V and 8 from J, leaving 12 bases between them. CDR3 length: 13 residues. CDR3 nucleotides: TGTGCCAGCAGCGAGGGGAGGGCGGAAAAACTGTTTTTT. Translated, it gives CASSEGRAEKLFF.

V is TRBV18 and J is TRBJ1-1; D remains ambiguous. CDR1 is KGHSH, CDR2 LQKENI, per germline. The CDR3 contains 13 residues. V gave up 2 bases and J gave up 6 bases, with 10 bases separating them. The CDR3 is CASSPVLDAEAFF. CDR3 nucleotide sequence: TGTGCCAGCTCACCAGTACTCGATGCTGAAGCTTTCTTT. Filled out from reference TRBV18 and TRBJ1-1, the complete variable domain reads NAGVMQNPRHLVRRRGQEARLRCSPMKGHSHVYWYRQLPEEGLKFMVYLQKENIIDESGMPKERFSAEFPKEGPSILRIQQVVRGDSAAYFCASSPVLDAEAFFGQGTRLTVV.

The rearrangement joins TRBV2 to TRBJ2-2; tentatively, D is TRBD1 (5 bases). This CDR3 has 14 amino acids. The V gene lost 7 bases and the J gene lost 1 base, with 10 bases spanning the gap. The V gene's germline CDR1 is SNHLY and CDR2 FYNNEI. CDR3 in DNA: TGTGCCAGCATGCTTGACAGGAACACCGGGGAGCTGTTTTTT. The encoded protein is CASMLDRNTGELFF. Full variable domain (remainder filled in from reference TRBV2 and TRBJ2-2): EPEVTQTPSHQVTQMGQEVILRCVPISNHLYFYWYRQILGQKVEFLVSFYNNEISEKSEIFDDQFSVERPDGSNFTLKIRSTKLEDSAMYFCASMLDRNTGELFFGEGSRLTVL.

The chain recombines TRBV15 with TRBJ2-4; D ambiguous. Germline CDR1 and CDR2: LNHNV and YYDKDF (reference sequence). The CDR3 has 16 amino acids. The V end was cut by 1 base, the J end by 3 bases, with 13 bases between. The DNA for the CDR3 is TGTGCCACCAGCAGAGCCGTTAACGTTGGCAAAAACATTCAGTACTTC. Its protein product is CATSRAVNVGKNIQYF.

This clone was seen a single time. The genes are TRBV12-3 or TRBV12-4 and TRBJ1-3; perhaps TRBD1 as D (5 bases). The CDR3 sequence is 13 residues long. V was trimmed by 2 bases and J by 5 bases, leaving 7 bases between them. CDR3 residues: CASSLRGRNTIYF. Here the CDR3 DNA reads TGTGCCAGCAGTTTACGGGGGAGAAACACCATATATTTT.

The V and J genes are TRBV7-3 and TRBJ2-3, with D perhaps TRBD2 (5 bases). The CDR3 totals 20 residues. V dropped 4 bases and J dropped 0 bases, with 26 bases sitting between them. From germline, CDR1 is SGHTA and CDR2 FQGTGA. Written as DNA, the CDR3 is TGTGCCAGCAGCTCGCTAGCAAATCCATATTCAGGAGCTAGCACAGATACGCAGTATTTT. Amino acid sequence: CASSSLANPYSGASTDTQYF. Drawing the rest from reference TRBV7-3 and TRBJ2-3, the complete variable domain is GAGVSQTPSNKVTEKGKYVELRCDPISGHTALYWYRQSLGQGPEFLIYFQGTGAADDSGLPNDRFFAVRPEGSVSTLKIQRTERGDSAVYLCASSSLANPYSGASTDTQYFGPGTRLTVL.

The rearrangement joins TRBV7-3 to TRBJ2-7, with 9 bases that match TRBD2. The V gene end was trimmed by 2 bases and the J gene end by 6 bases; junction bases not matched to a gene: 8. The CDR3 is 15 residues long. CDR1 is SGHTA and CDR2 is FQGTGA in the germline V gene. CDR3 in amino acids: CASSLGVSGRGEQYF. In DNA form, the CDR3 reads TGTGCCAGCAGCTTAGGAGTTAGCGGGAGAGGCGAGCAGTACTTC.

In nucleotides, the CDR3 is TGCGCCAGCAGCTCAACGGCGGGGAGGGTGCAGAACACCATATATTTT. Its protein is CASSSTAGRVQNTIYF. The V gene is TRBV4-1, the J gene TRBJ1-3; D unresolved. CDR1 MGHRA and CDR2 YSYEKL come from the germline V gene. Trimming took off 5 bases at V and 7 bases at J, with 21 bases between the two ends. CDR3 length: 16 residues.

The V call is TRBV19, the J call TRBJ2-4; D gene unclear. The CDR3 extends over 16 amino acids. The germline gives CDR1 LNHDA, CDR2 SQIVND (reference sequence). With 5 bases removed from V and 7 bases from J, the gap between germline ends came to 21 bases. The CDR3 spells CASSGARHGWINIQYF. The CDR3 DNA reads as TGTGCCAGTAGTGGCGCTCGACACGGGTGGATCAACATTCAGTACTTC. The variable domain in full, completed from reference TRBV19 and TRBJ2-4, reads DGGITQSPKYLFRKEGQNVTLSCEQNLNHDAMYWYRQDPGQGLRLIYYSQIVNDFQKGDIAEGYSVSREKKESFPLTVTSAQKNPTAFYLCASSGARHGWINIQYFGAGTRLSVL.

This chain links TRBV28 with TRBJ2-7; D not certain. Trimming removed 0 bases from V and 2 bases from J, with 17 bases in between. Germline V gene lookup returns CDR1 MDHEN and CDR2 SYDVKM. This CDR3 is built from 17 residues. Here the CDR3 reads CASSLWAQKPYTYEQYF. CDR3 nucleotides: TGTGCCAGCAGTTTATGGGCCCAAAAACCCTATACCTACGAGCAGTACTTC.

This clone was counted between two and nine times. The chain has TRBV19 and TRBJ2-1, with D uncertain. This CDR3 has 13 amino acids. CDR1 LNHDA and CDR2 SQIVND come from the germline V gene (reference sequence). Between the trimmed V and J ends, which lost 3 bases and 7 bases, there was a span of 10 bases. Here the CDR3 DNA reads TGTGCCAGTAGTATCGGCAGAAAAAATGAGCAGTTCTTC. Translation gives CASSIGRKNEQFF.

V is TRBV19 and J is TRBJ2-2, with 8 bases identical to TRBD1. The J segment lost 4 bases and the V segment lost 4 bases, leaving 2 bases of the junction unmatched. The CDR3 contains 14 residues. Germline CDR1 is LNHDA and CDR2 is SQIVND (reference sequence). The DNA for the CDR3 is TGTGCCAGTAGTAGGACAGGGTTCACCGGGGAGCTGTTTTTT. The encoded protein is CASSRTGFTGELFF.

V gene TRBV28 combines with J gene TRBJ1-2, with D unresolved. In germline, CDR1 is MDHEN, CDR2 SYDVKM. V dropped 5 bases and J dropped 0 bases, with 13 bases sitting between them. The CDR3 has 15 residues. CDR3 DNA: TGTGCCAGCAGTGGCCGTCCCAACCCTAACTATGGCTACACCTTC. Protein product: CASSGRPNPNYGYTF.

The genes are TRBV4-1 and TRBJ2-3; D not certain. This CDR3 comprises 13 residues. From germline, CDR1 is MGHRA and CDR2 YSYEKL. V shed 3 bases and J shed 3 bases, with 7 bases lying between them. DNA for the CDR3: TGCGCCAGCAGCCATGCGGCTACAGATACGCAGTATTTT. Protein product: CASSHAATDTQYF.